These T cell receptor beta chains were read from a single sample in a study of cytomegalovirus exposure and HLA in healthy donors. Sequencing used immunoSEQ multiplex PCR; TCRdb keeps in-frame clones, though not all of them. The table has tens of thousands of clones, roughly 84% seen once. Sequences were obtained from PBMCs. Receptors were obtained from a man aged 30 to 45 in good health and CMV-seronegative. CDR3s include the opening cysteine and the closing phenylalanine or tryptophan. D genes are given only for firm matches. Size is stated for part of the rows, as once, few or many counts, or as a class when the clone is expanded.

TRBD1,TRBV14,-,TRBJ2-7,TGTGCCAGCAGCCTTAGGACAGGGGGCTACGAGCAGTACTTC,CASSLRTGGYEQYF
-,TRBV11-3,-,TRBJ2-2,TGTGCCAGCAGCTTAGTTCGGGTCGGGGAGCTGTTTTTT,CASSLVRVGELFF
TRBD1,TRBV5-1,-,TRBJ1-2,TGCGCCAGCAGCCCCACCGGGACAGGGTATAACTATGGCTACACCTTC,CASSPTGTGYNYGYTF
-,TRBV25-1,-,TRBJ2-2,TGTGCCAGCAGGACAGAGAACACCGGGGAGCTGTTTTTT,CASRTENTGELFF
TRBD2,TRBV4-3,-,TRBJ2-7,TGCGCCAGCAGCCAAGATGTCGGGAGGAGCTCCTACGAGCAGTACTTC,CASSQDVGRSSYEQYF
TRBD1,TRBV5-4,-,TRBJ1-2,TGTGCCAGCAGCTCAGGACAGGGGGCCTCTGGCTACACCTTC,CASSSGQGASGYTF
-,TRBV6-5,-,TRBJ2-7,TGTGCCAGCAGCTTACCAGGTTCCTACGAGCAGTACTTC,CASSLPGSYEQYF
-,TRBV5-1,-,TRBJ1-1,TGCGCCAGCAGCTTGTCGGGTGAAGCTTTCTTT,CASSLSGEAFF
-,TRBV9,-,TRBJ1-6,TGTGCCAGCAGCGTAGGGGGAGCTGCCTATAATTCACCCCTCCACTTT,CASSVGGAAYNSPLHF
-,TRBV11-2,-,TRBJ1-1,TGTGCCAGCAGCTTAGCACCGGGGGGAAACACTGAAGCTTTCTTT,CASSLAPGGNTEAFF
TRBD2,TRBV6-6,-,TRBJ2-3,TGTGCCAGCAGTTTGCCTAGCGGGGGGTCGACAGATACGCAGTATTTT,CASSLPSGGSTDTQYF
TRBD1,TRBV6-1,-,TRBJ1-2,TGTGCCAGCAGTGAAACAGGGGCCTATGGCTACACCTTC,CASSETGAYGYTF
TRBD2,TRBV27,-,TRBJ2-1,TGTGCCAGCAGCGACTATGGGACTAGCGGGGGGTGGGGGCAGTTCTTC,CASSDYGTSGGWGQFF
-,TRBV28,once,TRBJ1-1,TGTGCCAGCAGAATACTTAAACAGGGTGAAGCTTTCTTT,CASRILKQGEAFF
TRBD2,TRBV6-4,few,TRBJ2-3,TGTGCCAGCAGTGAATCGGGGGGGCCAGATACGCAGTATTTT,CASSESGGPDTQYF
-,TRBV9,-,TRBJ2-7,TGTGCCAGCAGCGTAGGGACAATAACCTACGAGCAGTACTTC,CASSVGTITYEQYF